These 28 T cell receptor beta chains came from one sample sequenced in a study of human T cells and chemical hapten exposure. TCRdb re-analysed the RACE reads in MiXCR, keeping a single row per CDR3 protein. The repertoire includes 95,000 to 150,000 distinct CDR3 sequences, 10% to 12% of them detected once, and roughly 2.3% sits in the top ten. Time point denoted: patch test 3, about 24 weeks after DPC sensitization. Treatment given: therapeutic diphenylcyclopropenone sensitization with weekly scalp DPC. Specimen: whole blood, collected in connection with sensitization to the hapten diphenylcyclopropenone (DPC). Receptor source: a woman aged 45-59 years with alopecia areata. Some clones in this sample may be carry-over from other donors' samples.

The chain recombines TRBV7-9 with TRBJ2-2; D could derive from TRBD1 or TRBD2 (5 bases each). The CDR3 has 16 residues. Trimming took 7 bases from V and 1 from J, leaving 16 bases between them. Germline lookup yields CDR1 SEHNR and CDR2 FQNEAQ (reference sequence). The CDR3 spells CASNIGAGQNTGELFF. For the CDR3, the DNA is TGTGCCAGCAACATTGGGGCGGGCCAGAACACCGGGGAGCTGTTTTTT.

This clonotype has just a few counts. The chain couples TRBV7-2 to TRBJ2-7; D gene unclear. The V end was cut by 4 bases, the J end by 2 bases, with 12 bases between. CDR1 and CDR2 from the germline V gene are SGHTA and FQGNSA. This CDR3 contains 14 residues. This chain's CDR3 is CASSSDPGPYEQYF. CDR3 sequence (DNA): TGTGCCAGCAGCTCAGATCCGGGCCCCTACGAGCAGTACTTC.

This clonotype appeared a few times. The chain joins TRBV6-5 to TRBJ1-5; TRBD1 aligns across 8 bases. CDR3 length: 14 residues. J lost 2 bases, V lost 5 bases, and 2 bases had no gene match. Germline lookup yields CDR1 MNHEY and CDR2 SVGAGI. The CDR3 protein is CASSQTGGNQPQHF. In DNA form, the CDR3 reads TGTGCCAGCAGTCAGACAGGGGGCAATCAGCCCCAGCATTTT.

This clonotype turned up a few times. This rearrangement joins TRBV6-2 or TRBV6-3 to TRBJ1-5; 9 bases match TRBD1. Germline V gene lookup returns CDR1 MNHEY and CDR2 SVGEGT. The CDR3 is 13 amino acids. V lost 7 bases to trimming and J lost 10 bases; unmatched junction nucleotides: 8. CDR3 residues: CASIDRGGHPQHF. DNA for the CDR3: TGTGCCAGCATTGACAGGGGGGGTCATCCCCAGCATTTT.

The V call is TRBV20-1, the J call TRBJ2-3; D gene uncertain. The germline gives CDR1 DFQATT, CDR2 SNEGSKA (reference sequence). The CDR3 length is 16 residues. Trimming pared 2 bases from V and 3 bases from J, leaving 18 bases between. The CDR3 region is CSARRTADGETDTQYF. In DNA form, the CDR3 reads TGCAGTGCTAGAAGGACCGCCGACGGTGAGACAGATACGCAGTATTTT.

This sequence joins TRBV12-3 or TRBV12-4 and TRBJ2-7; D is unresolved. CDR3 length: 14 amino acids. Trimming stripped 1 base from V and 1 base from J, with 8 bases between. The CDR3 sequence is CASSLGQTSYEQYF. The CDR3 DNA is TGTGCCAGCAGTTTAGGCCAGACTTCCTACGAGCAGTACTTC.

The J gene is TRBJ2-7, the V gene TRBV2; D is unclear. The ends were cut back, 1 base at V and 4 bases at J, with 8 bases in the middle. Germline assignment: CDR1 SNHLY and CDR2 FYNNEI. The CDR3 is 13 residues long. Here the CDR3 DNA reads TGTGCCAGCAGTGAAGACGGCTTGTACGAGCAGTACTTC. Translating it yields CASSEDGLYEQYF.

The sample holds a few counts of this clonotype. This chain links TRBV2 with TRBJ1-1; the D gene is possibly TRBD1 (5 bases). There are 12 residues in the CDR3. The germline V and J ends were trimmed by 4 bases and 3 bases, with 6 bases remaining between them. The germline V gene has CDR1 SNHLY and CDR2 FYNNEI. The CDR3 reads CASSGDDTEAFF. The CDR3 bases are TGTGCCAGCAGTGGGGACGACACTGAAGCTTTCTTT.

This clonotype was seen a few times. The chain has TRBV6-2 or TRBV6-3 and TRBJ2-1, with 7 bases fitting TRBD2. CDR1 MNHEY and CDR2 SVGEGT come from the germline V gene. Trimming at V came to 2 bases and at J to 9 bases, leaving 4 bases not matched to a gene. The CDR3 runs 13 residues. The CDR3 loop is CASSYGEGTEQFF. CDR3 coding DNA: TGTGCCAGCAGTTACGGGGAGGGCACTGAGCAGTTCTTC.

This clonotype has only a few counts. J is TRBJ2-7 and V is TRBV30; TRBD1 or TRBD2 may be the D gene (6 bases each). The CDR3 has 14 amino acids. Germline V gives CDR1 GTSNPN, CDR2 SVGIG (reference sequence). Trimming removed 0 bases from V and 2 bases from J, with 11 bases in between. The CDR3 coding sequence is TGTGCCTGGAGTGTGGGGGGCGCCGCCTACGAGCAGTACTTC. It specifies CAWSVGGAAYEQYF.

V and J are TRBV25-1 and TRBJ1-4, with 7 nucleotides matching TRBD1. The CDR3 spans 14 residues. CDR1 MGHDK and CDR2 SYGVNS come from the germline V gene. J lost 7 bases, V lost 10 bases, and 12 bases had no gene match. This chain's CDR3 is CATGAWDSSEKLFF. The CDR3, as DNA: TGTGCCACTGGAGCTTGGGACAGTAGTGAAAAACTGTTTTTT.

This clonotype was recorded at least ten times. In DNA form, the CDR3 reads TGTGCCAGCAGCCAAGATCCTCAGGGCGGTCAGCCCCAGCATTTT. The encoded protein is CASSQDPQGGQPQHF. The chain links TRBV4-2 to TRBJ1-5, with D possibly being TRBD1 (5 bases). This CDR3 comprises 15 residues. V was shortened by 0 bases and J by 6 bases, with 12 bases between the two germline ends. Germline V CDR1 and CDR2: LGHNA, YNFKEQ.

This clonotype turned up a few times. The gene calls are TRBV20-1 and TRBJ2-2; D unresolved. Trimming took 5 bases from V and 4 from J, leaving 5 bases between them. Germline V CDR1 and CDR2: DFQATT, SNEGSKA (reference sequence). The CDR3 is 11 amino acids. CDR3: CSAPLTGELFF. DNA for the CDR3: TGCAGTGCTCCACTCACCGGGGAGCTGTTTTTT.

The genes are TRBV6-7 and TRBJ1-1; D is ambiguous. TRBV6-7 is an ORF, and what it does is uncertain. The CDR3 extends over 14 amino acids. Deletions cut 0 bases from V and 8 bases from J, with 13 bases between. CDR3 residues: CASSYSKIQHEAFF. The CDR3 DNA reads as TGTGCCAGCAGTTACTCGAAAATTCAACACGAAGCTTTCTTT.

This chain joins TRBV20-1 and TRBJ1-5, with D hard to call. The CDR3 extends over 14 amino acids. Germline-derived CDR1 and CDR2 are DFQATT and SNEGSKA (reference sequence). V lost 4 bases and J lost 0, with 10 bases in between. The CDR3, as DNA: TGCAGTGCTACACGGTTTAATAGCAATCAGCCCCAGCATTTT. This encodes CSATRFNSNQPQHF.

The table lists this clonotype with many counts. J is TRBJ2-1 and V is TRBV6-5; 8 bases agree with TRBD2. The CDR3 covers 17 residues. V trimming: 6 bases; J trimming: 4 bases; junction bases outside the gene matches: 14. The germline V gene has CDR1 MNHEY and CDR2 SVGAGI. CDR3 nucleotides: TGTGCCAGCAGACAAACCACGGGGGGGCCGGGTTACAATGAGCAGTTCTTC. Protein: CASRQTTGGPGYNEQFF.

This clonotype turned up a few times. The rearrangement joins TRBV4-1 to TRBJ1-1; D remains ambiguous. The V and J ends lost 4 bases and 1 base respectively, with 19 bases between them. In germline, CDR1 is MGHRA, CDR2 YSYEKL. CDR3 length: 17 amino acids. The CDR3 loop is CASSLHEGRRRNTEAFF. As DNA, the CDR3 is TGCGCCAGCAGCCTCCACGAGGGTCGGCGGAGGAACACTGAAGCTTTCTTT.

This clonotype was detected ten times or more. The rearrangement uses TRBV7-2 and TRBJ2-3, with 11 bases that match TRBD2. The CDR3 has 17 amino acids. Germline CDR1 reads SGHTA; CDR2 reads FQGNSA. J lost 4 bases, V lost 1 base, and 7 bases had no gene match. The CDR3 DNA reads as TGTGCCAGCAGCTTAGGTAGCGGGGGGGCCAGCGCAGATACGCAGTATTTT. This gives the protein CASSLGSGGASADTQYF.

The table lists this clonotype with many counts. CDR3 DNA sequence: TGCAGCGTGATCTACAATGAGCAGTTCTTC. Protein product: CSVIYNEQFF. The chain carries TRBV29-1 and TRBJ2-1; no definite D call. In germline, CDR1 is SQVTM, CDR2 ANQGSEA. Trimming took off 6 bases at V and 3 bases at J, with 3 bases between the two ends. CDR3 length equals 10 residues.

The J gene is TRBJ2-3, the V gene TRBV15, with D perhaps assigned TRBD1 or TRBD2 (5 bases each). Germline CDR1 LNHNV, CDR2 YYDKDF (reference sequence). The CDR3 consists of 15 residues. The V end lost 0 bases, the J end lost 2 bases, and 9 bases lay between the germline ends. The CDR3 DNA follows: TGTGCCACCAGCAGAGACGGGGACCTCACAGATACGCAGTATTTT. Translation: CATSRDGDLTDTQYF.

This clonotype has just a few counts. The V gene is TRBV13, the J gene TRBJ2-7; a possible D gene is TRBD2 (5 bases). Trimming took 0 bases from V and 7 from J, leaving 16 bases between them. This CDR3 has 15 residues. Germline V gene lookup returns CDR1 PRHDT and CDR2 FYEKMQ (reference sequence). The DNA of the CDR3 is TGTGCCAGCAGCTTAGGGGGAGACCGCTCTGGGGAGCAGTACTTC. It is translated as CASSLGGDRSGEQYF.

This chain uses TRBV28 with TRBJ1-4; 12 nucleotides line up with TRBD1. Germline V gene sequence: CDR1 MDHEN, CDR2 SYDVKM. This CDR3 contains 16 residues. After removal of 6 bases from V and 10 bases from J, the junction contained 12 bases not matched to a gene. The CDR3 protein is CASRPGQGAPFGKLFF. CDR3 in DNA: TGTGCCAGCAGACCGGGACAGGGGGCGCCCTTTGGAAAACTGTTTTTT.

The table lists this clonotype with many counts. The chain has TRBV6-5 and TRBJ1-6; the D is unclear. CDR3 size: 14 residues. The germline V gene has CDR1 MNHEY and CDR2 SVGAGI. V gave up 4 bases and J gave up 6 bases, with 10 bases separating them. Here the CDR3 DNA reads TGTGCCAGCAGTTTCCCCGGACCTAATTCACCCCTCCACTTT. It specifies CASSFPGPNSPLHF.

This clonotype was counted only a few times. The rearrangement uses TRBV10-3 and TRBJ2-5, with D uncertain. V gave up 3 bases and J gave up 2 bases, with 13 bases separating them. CDR3 length: 15 residues. Per the germline V gene, CDR1 is ENHRY and CDR2 is SYGVKD. The CDR3 sequence: CAISEIGSQQETQYF. The CDR3 DNA is TGTGCCATCAGTGAAATTGGGTCACAGCAAGAGACCCAGTACTTC.

The CDR3 DNA reads as TGTGCCAGCAGCTTAGAGGGACTAGCGGGAGCGGGGGAGCAGTACTTC. Translating gives CASSLEGLAGAGEQYF. This chain links TRBV7-2 with TRBJ2-7; TRBD2 aligns across 14 bases. The V gene's germline CDR1 is SGHTA and CDR2 FQGNSA. Trimming removed 1 base from V and 7 bases from J; junction bases left unmatched: 6. This CDR3 region has 16 residues.

This clonotype was picked up many times. The chain recombines TRBV29-1 with TRBJ2-7; TRBD1 matches at 9 bases. Germline V lookup: CDR1 SQVTM, CDR2 ANQGSEA. Germline trimming cut 3 bases from V and 1 base from J; bases unmatched to any gene: 4. There are 14 residues in the CDR3. DNA for the CDR3: TGCAGCGTTGACAGACAGGGGGAATCCTACGAGCAGTACTTC. Translation: CSVDRQGESYEQYF.

This clonotype was seen a few times. This chain uses TRBV7-2 with TRBJ1-4; D remains unclear. The CDR3 covers 13 residues. The germline CDR1 and CDR2 sequences are SGHTA and FQGNSA. V was pared by 8 bases and J by 0 bases, with 7 bases between. CDR3 in DNA: TGTGCCAGCGGTATGGCAACTAATGAAAAACTGTTTTTT. Translated, it gives CASGMATNEKLFF.

This clonotype has a count of ten or more. The CDR3 bases are TGTGCCAGCAGCTTGAGCGTGGGACTGAACATCACAGATACGCAGTATTTT. This sequence encodes CASSLSVGLNITDTQYF. The gene calls are TRBV5-4 and TRBJ2-3; possible D gene TRBD2, 6 bases. CDR3 length: 17 amino acids. Germline CDR1 SGHNT, CDR2 YYREEE (reference sequence). Trimming took off 1 base at V and 2 bases at J, with 17 bases between the two ends.